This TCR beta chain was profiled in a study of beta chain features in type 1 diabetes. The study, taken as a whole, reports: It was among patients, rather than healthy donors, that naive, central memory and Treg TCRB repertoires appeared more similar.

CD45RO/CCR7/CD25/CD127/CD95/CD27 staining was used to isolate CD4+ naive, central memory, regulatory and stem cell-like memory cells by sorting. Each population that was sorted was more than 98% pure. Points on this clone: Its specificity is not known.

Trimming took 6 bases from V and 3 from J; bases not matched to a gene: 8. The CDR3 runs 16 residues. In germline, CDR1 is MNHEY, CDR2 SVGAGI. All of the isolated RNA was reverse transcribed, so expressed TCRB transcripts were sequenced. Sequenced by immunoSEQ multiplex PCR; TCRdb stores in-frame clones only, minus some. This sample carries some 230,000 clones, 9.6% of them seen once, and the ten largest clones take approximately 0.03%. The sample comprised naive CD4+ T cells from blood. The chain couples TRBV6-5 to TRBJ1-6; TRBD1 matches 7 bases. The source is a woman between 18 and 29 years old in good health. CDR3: CASSYRGVNYNSPLHF. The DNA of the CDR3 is TGTGCCAGCAGCTACAGGGGCGTCAACTATAATTCACCCCTCCACTTT.